This T cell receptor beta chain was profiled in a study of tissue T cells after allogeneic stem cell transplantation. Measured with immunoSEQ multiplex PCR; TCRdb has only the in-frame clones, and not every one. The table shows approximately 3,200 clones, with 70% occurring only once. Study-wide points: Only a limited share of tissue TCRs appeared in blood or spleen. Across patients, clones rarely overlapped, yet motif clusters were shared tissue-specifically.

Non-transplant comparator patients with other cancers had at least five gastrointestinal samples and no known gastrointestinal disease. A remark on this clone: The antigen is unknown.

Per the germline V gene, CDR1 is SGHTA and CDR2 is FQGNSA. The J segment lost 3 bases and the V segment lost 1 base, leaving 5 bases of the junction unmatched. The CDR3 totals 15 residues. The TCR originated in a male donor older than 55 with lung cancer. Material: tissue from the right colon, obtained at autopsy. This sequence joins TRBV7-2 and TRBJ2-7; 8 nucleotides match TRBD2. CDR3 in amino acids: CASSLGGLGHYEQYF. The CDR3, as DNA: TGTGCCAGCAGCTTAGGGGGACTAGGGCACTACGAGCAGTACTTC.